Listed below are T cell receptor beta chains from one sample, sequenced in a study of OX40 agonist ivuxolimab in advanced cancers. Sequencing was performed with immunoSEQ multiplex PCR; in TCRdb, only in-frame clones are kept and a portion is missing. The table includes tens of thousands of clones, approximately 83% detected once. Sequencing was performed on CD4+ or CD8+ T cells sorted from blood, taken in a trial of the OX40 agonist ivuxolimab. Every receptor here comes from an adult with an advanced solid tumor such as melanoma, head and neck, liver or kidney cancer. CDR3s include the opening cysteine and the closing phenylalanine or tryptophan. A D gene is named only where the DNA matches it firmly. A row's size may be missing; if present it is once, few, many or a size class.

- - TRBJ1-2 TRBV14 CASSPLGLHGYTF TGTGCCAGCAGCCCTTTGGGGCTCCATGGCTACACCTTC
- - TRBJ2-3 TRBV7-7 CASSLSPTLTDTQYF TGTGCTAGCAGCTTATCCCCAACGCTCACAGATACGCAGTATTTT
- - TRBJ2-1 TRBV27 CASIRSNEQFF TGTGCCAGCATCAGGTCCAATGAGCAGTTCTTC
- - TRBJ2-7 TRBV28 CASSLTSGGYEQYF TGTGCCAGCAGTTTGACCTCCGGGGGATACGAGCAGTACTTC
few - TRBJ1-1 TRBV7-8 CASSAQGPPGAFF TGTGCCAGCAGCGCCCAGGGTCCCCCTGGGGCTTTCTTT
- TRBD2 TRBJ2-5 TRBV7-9 CASSLGGTNQETQYF TGTGCCAGCAGCTTAGGCGGGACTAACCAAGAGACCCAGTACTTC
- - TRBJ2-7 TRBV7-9 CASSFRGAQEQYF TGTGCCAGCAGCTTCCGGGGGGCTCAGGAGCAGTACTTC
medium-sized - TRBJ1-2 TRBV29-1 CSVELPGHLRGYTF TGCAGCGTTGAACTCCCGGGACACCTGCGAGGCTACACCTTC
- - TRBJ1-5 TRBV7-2 CASSRERNQPQHF TGTGCCAGCAGCAGGGAGCGCAATCAGCCCCAGCATTTT
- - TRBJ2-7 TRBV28 CASSISYEQYF TGTGCCAGCAGTATCTCCTACGAGCAGTACTTC
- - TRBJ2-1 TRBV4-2 CASSQEGLLNEQFF TGTGCCAGCAGCCAAGAAGGCTTATTGAATGAGCAGTTCTTC
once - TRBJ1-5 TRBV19 CASSIGWGAAGNQPQHF TGTGCCAGTAGTATCGGGTGGGGGGCGGCGGGCAATCAGCCCCAGCATTTT
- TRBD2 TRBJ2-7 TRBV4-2 CASSQVPSGSYEQYF TGTGCCAGCAGCCAAGTACCTAGCGGGAGCTACGAGCAGTACTTC
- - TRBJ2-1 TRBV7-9 CASSKTENEQFF TGTGCCAGCAGCAAAACCGAAAATGAGCAGTTCTTC
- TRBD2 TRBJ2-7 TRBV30 CAWEGLAGVIEQYF TGTGCCTGGGAAGGACTAGCGGGAGTAATCGAGCAGTACTTC
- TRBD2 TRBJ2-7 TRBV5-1 CASSLSRTSGRYEQYF TGCGCCAGCAGCTTGTCCAGGACTAGCGGGAGGTACGAGCAGTACTTC
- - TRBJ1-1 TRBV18 CASSQGSAEAFF TGTGCCAGCTCGCAAGGGAGCGCTGAAGCTTTCTTT
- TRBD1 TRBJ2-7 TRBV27 CASSILQGAGSYEQYF TGTGCCAGCAGTATCCTCCAGGGGGCCGGCTCCTACGAGCAGTACTTC
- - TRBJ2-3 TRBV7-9 CASSLAGVKDTQYF TGTGCCAGCAGCTTAGCAGGGGTTAAAGATACGCAGTATTTT
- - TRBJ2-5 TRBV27 CASSDRASGWETQYF TGTGCCAGCAGTGACCGGGCCTCGGGGTGGGAGACCCAGTACTTC
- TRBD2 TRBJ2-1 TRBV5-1 CASSQTSESYNEQFF TGCGCCAGCAGCCAGACTAGCGAGAGCTACAATGAGCAGTTCTTC
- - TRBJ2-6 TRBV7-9 CASSFGHSGANVLTF TGTGCCAGCAGCTTTGGGCATTCTGGGGCCAACGTCCTGACTTTC
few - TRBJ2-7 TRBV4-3 CASSQDPDSYEQYF TGCGCCAGCAGCCAAGATCCGGACTCCTACGAGCAGTACTTC
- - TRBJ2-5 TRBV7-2 CASSGTHSETQYF TGTGCCAGCAGCGGGACTCATTCCGAGACCCAGTACTTC
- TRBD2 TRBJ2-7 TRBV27 CASSLSLAGVIYEQYF TGTGCCAGCAGTTTATCGTTAGCGGGAGTAATCTACGAGCAGTACTTC
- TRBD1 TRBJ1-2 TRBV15 CATSRAGGAEYGYTF TGTGCCACCAGCAGAGCAGGGGGCGCTGAATATGGCTACACCTTC
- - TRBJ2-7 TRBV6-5 CASGGGSYEQYF TGTGCCAGTGGGGGCGGCTCCTACGAGCAGTACTTC
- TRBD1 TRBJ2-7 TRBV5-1 CASQTGTVTSSYEQYF TGCGCCAGTCAGACAGGGACAGTTACCTCCTCCTACGAGCAGTACTTC
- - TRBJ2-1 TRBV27 CASSPSRQDYNEQFF TGTGCCAGCAGCCCTTCGAGGCAGGATTACAATGAGCAGTTCTTC
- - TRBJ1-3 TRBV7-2 CASSWTVSGNTIYF TGTGCCAGCAGCTGGACAGTCTCTGGAAACACCATATATTTT
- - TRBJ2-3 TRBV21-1 CASSEPQGGAGAEFSSTDTQYF TGTGCCAGCAGCGAACCCCAGGGAGGGGCAGGGGCAGAGTTTTCTAGCACAGATACGCAGTATTTT
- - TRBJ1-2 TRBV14 CASSQMSGLNYGYTF TGTGCCAGCAGCCAGATGTCCGGGCTCAACTATGGCTACACCTTC
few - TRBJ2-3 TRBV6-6 CASSYAGFISDTQYF TGTGCCAGCAGTTATGCAGGGTTTATCTCAGATACGCAGTATTTT
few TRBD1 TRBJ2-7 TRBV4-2 CASSQNAGTGYYEQYF TGTGCCAGCAGCCAAAATGCCGGGACAGGGTACTACGAGCAGTACTTC
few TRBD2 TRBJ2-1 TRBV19 CASSALAGSYNEQFF TGTGCCAGTAGCGCGCTAGCGGGGTCCTACAATGAGCAGTTCTTC
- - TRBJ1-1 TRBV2 CASSEEQGRTEAFF TGTGCCAGCAGTGAAGAGCAGGGACGAACTGAAGCTTTCTTT
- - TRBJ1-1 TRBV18 CASSPRAGGILNTEAFF TGTGCCAGCTCCCCCCGGGCCGGAGGAATTCTGAACACTGAAGCTTTCTTT
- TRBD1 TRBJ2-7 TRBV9 CASSVEAGGVFYEQYF TGTGCCAGCAGCGTAGAAGCAGGGGGCGTCTTCTACGAGCAGTACTTC
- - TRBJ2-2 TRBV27 CASSPRVGYTGELFF TGTGCCAGCAGTCCCCGGGTGGGTTACACCGGGGAGCTGTTTTTT
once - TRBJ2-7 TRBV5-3 CASSLGGGGNEQYF TGTGCCAGCAGCCTCGGGGGAGGTGGAAACGAGCAGTACTTC
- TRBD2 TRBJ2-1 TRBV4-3 CASSQDRAGGGYYNEQFF TGCGCCAGCAGCCAAGATCGCGCCGGGGGGGGATACTACAATGAGCAGTTCTTC
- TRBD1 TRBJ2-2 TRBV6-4 CPEQGFSGELFF TGTCCTGAACAGGGGTTCTCCGGGGAGCTGTTTTTT